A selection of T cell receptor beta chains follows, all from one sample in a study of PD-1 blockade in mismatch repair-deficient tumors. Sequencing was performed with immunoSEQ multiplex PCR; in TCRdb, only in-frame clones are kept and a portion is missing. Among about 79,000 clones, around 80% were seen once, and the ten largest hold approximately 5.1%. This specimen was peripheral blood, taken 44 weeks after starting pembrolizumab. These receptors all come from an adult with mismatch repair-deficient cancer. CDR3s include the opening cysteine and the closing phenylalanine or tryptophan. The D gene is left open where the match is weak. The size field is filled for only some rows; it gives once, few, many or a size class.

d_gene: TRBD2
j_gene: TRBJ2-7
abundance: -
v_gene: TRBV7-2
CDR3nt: TGTGCCAGCAGCTTATCTCTAGCGGGAGGGGGGGAGCAGTACTTC
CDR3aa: CASSLSLAGGGEQYF

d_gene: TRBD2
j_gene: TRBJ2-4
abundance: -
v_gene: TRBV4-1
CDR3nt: TGCGCCAGCAGCCTTGGACTAGCGGGAGGGCGAGCCAAAAACATTCAGTACTTC
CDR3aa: CASSLGLAGGRAKNIQYF

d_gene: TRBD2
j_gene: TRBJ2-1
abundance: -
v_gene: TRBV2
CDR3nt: TGTGCCAGCAGCCCCCGACTAGCGGGAGGCCGTGAGCAGTTCTTC
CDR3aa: CASSPRLAGGREQFF

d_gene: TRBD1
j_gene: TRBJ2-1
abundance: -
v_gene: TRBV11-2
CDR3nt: TGTGCCAGCAGCCACTCCACTACAGGGGTTTATGAGCAGTTCTTC
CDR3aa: CASSHSTTGVYEQFF

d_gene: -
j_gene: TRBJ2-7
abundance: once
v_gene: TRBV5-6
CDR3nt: TGTGCCAGCAGCTTGGGGGGGTTAAGCTCCTACGAGCAGTACTTC
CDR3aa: CASSLGGLSSYEQYF

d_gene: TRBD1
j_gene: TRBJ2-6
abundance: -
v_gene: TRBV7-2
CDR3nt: TGTGCCAGCAGGGGCCGGGACAGGGTCTCTGGGGCCAACGTCCTGACTTTC
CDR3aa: CASRGRDRVSGANVLTF

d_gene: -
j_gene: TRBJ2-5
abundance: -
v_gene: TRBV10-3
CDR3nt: TGTGCCATCAGGGGGAGCGGCGAACAAGAGACCCAGTACTTC
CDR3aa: CAIRGSGEQETQYF

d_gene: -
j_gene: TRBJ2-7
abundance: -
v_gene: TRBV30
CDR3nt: TGTGCCTGGATATCAGAAGGATACAAGCAGTACTTC
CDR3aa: CAWISEGYKQYF

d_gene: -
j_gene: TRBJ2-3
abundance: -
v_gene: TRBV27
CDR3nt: TGTGCCAGCAGTCTATCCGTGGGGGGCACAGATACGCAGTATTTT
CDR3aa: CASSLSVGGTDTQYF

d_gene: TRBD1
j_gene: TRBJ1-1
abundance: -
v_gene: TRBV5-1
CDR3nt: TGCGCCAGCAGCCTCCGACAGGGGGGCACTGAAGCTTTCTTT
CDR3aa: CASSLRQGGTEAFF

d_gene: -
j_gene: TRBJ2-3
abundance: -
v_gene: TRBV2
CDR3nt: TGTGCCAGCAGTGAAAAAGCGTCTAGCACAGATACGCAGTATTTT
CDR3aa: CASSEKASSTDTQYF

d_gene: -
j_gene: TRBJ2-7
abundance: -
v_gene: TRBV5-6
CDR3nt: TGTGCCAGCAGCCCCCGGGACTGGAACTACGAGCAGTACTTC
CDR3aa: CASSPRDWNYEQYF

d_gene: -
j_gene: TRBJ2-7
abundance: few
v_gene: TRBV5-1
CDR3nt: TGCGCCAGCAGCCAGGGGCAGAACTACGAGCAGTACTTC
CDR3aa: CASSQGQNYEQYF

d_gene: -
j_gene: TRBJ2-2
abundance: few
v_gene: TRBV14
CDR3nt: TGTGCCAGCAGCCGGTCGTTTGGGGTTACACCTACCGGGGAGCTGTTTTTT
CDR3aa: CASSRSFGVTPTGELFF

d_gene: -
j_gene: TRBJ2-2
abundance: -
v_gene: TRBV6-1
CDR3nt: TGTGCCAGCAGTGTCGCAGGTTCCAACACCGGGGAGCTGTTTTTT
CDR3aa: CASSVAGSNTGELFF

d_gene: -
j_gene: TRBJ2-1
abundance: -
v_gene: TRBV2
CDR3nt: TGTGCCAGCAGTGCCCCCGGGAGCGCCTACAATGAGCAGTTCTTC
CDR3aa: CASSAPGSAYNEQFF

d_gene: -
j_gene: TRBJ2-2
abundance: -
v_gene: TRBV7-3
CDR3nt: TGTGCCAGCAGCTTAAGTAGGGATGGTACCGGGGAGCTGTTTTTT
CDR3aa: CASSLSRDGTGELFF

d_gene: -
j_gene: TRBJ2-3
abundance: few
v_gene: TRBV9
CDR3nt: TGTGCCAGCAGCGTCGAGGGCGGTAGAACAGATACGCAGTATTTT
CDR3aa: CASSVEGGRTDTQYF

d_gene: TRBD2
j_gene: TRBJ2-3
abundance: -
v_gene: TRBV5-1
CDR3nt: TGCGCCAGCAGCTCTGGACTAGCGACAGATACGCAGTATTTT
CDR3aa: CASSSGLATDTQYF

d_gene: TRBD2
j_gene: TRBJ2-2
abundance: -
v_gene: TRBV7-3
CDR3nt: TGTGCCAGCAGCTTAACCCGGTCGGCTAGCGGGAGTTCCGGGGAGCTGTTTTTT
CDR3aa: CASSLTRSASGSSGELFF

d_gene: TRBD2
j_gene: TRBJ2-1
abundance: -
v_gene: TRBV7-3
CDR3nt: TGTGCCAGCAGCTTACTCGCGGGAGTGGGGAATGAGCAGTTCTTC
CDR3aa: CASSLLAGVGNEQFF

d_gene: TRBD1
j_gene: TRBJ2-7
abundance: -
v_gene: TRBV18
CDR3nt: TGTGCCAGCTCACCAGCTGGACAGGGGGCAAGGTACGAGCAGTACTTC
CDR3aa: CASSPAGQGARYEQYF

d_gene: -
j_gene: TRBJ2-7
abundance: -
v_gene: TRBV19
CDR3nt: TGTGCCAGTAGTATAGGTTGGACCTCCTACGAGCAGTACTTC
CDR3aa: CASSIGWTSYEQYF

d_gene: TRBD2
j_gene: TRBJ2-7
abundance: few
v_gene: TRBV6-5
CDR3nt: TGTGCCAGCAGTCTTAGCGGGAGCTCCTACGAGCAGTACTTC
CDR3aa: CASSLSGSSYEQYF

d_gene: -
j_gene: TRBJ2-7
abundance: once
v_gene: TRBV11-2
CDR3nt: TGTGCCAGCAGCTCACAGACTCGGGTCACCTACGAGCAGTACTTC
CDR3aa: CASSSQTRVTYEQYF

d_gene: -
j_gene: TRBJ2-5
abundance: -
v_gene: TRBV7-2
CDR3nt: TGTGCCAGCAGCTTAGACACTAGCAGGGTAGAGACCCAGTACTTC
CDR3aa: CASSLDTSRVETQYF

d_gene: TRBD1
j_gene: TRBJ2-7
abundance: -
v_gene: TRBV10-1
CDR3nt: TGCGCCAGCAGTTCCAGCCGGGACAGGGACTACGAGCAGTACTTC
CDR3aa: CASSSSRDRDYEQYF

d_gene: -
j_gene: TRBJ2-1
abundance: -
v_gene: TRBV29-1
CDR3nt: TGCAGCGTCCTACCGGGACCCCAAGTTTTGGATGAGCAGTTCTTC
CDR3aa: CSVLPGPQVLDEQFF

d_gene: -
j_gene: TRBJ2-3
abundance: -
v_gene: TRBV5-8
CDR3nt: TGTGCCAGCAGCGTCCACAGGGGCGGGGGCACAGATACGCAGTATTTT
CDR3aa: CASSVHRGGGTDTQYF

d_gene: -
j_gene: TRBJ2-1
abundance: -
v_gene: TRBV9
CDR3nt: TGTGCCAGCAGCGTACGGCAGGGGACTTTTTACAATGAGCAGTTCTTC
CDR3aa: CASSVRQGTFYNEQFF

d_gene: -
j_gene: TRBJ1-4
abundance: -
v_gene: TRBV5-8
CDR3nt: TGTGCCAGCAGCTTCGGACACCAGGCTAGGGAAAAACTGTTTTTT
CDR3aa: CASSFGHQAREKLFF

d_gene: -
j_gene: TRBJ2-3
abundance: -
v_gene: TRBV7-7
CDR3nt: TGTGCTAGCTCAGGCAGGGTGGAAAATACGCAGTATTTT
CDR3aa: CASSGRVENTQYF

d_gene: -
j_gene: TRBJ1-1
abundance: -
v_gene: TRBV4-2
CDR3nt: TGTGCCAGCAGCCACGAACCGACGGGGGCGACTGAAGCTTTCTTT
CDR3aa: CASSHEPTGATEAFF

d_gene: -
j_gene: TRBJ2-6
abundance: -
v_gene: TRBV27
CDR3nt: TGTGCCAGCAGTCACCCGGCACAATCCGCCTCTGGGGCCAACGTCCTGACTTTC
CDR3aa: CASSHPAQSASGANVLTF

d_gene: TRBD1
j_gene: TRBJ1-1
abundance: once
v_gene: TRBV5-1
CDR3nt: TGCGCCAGCAGCCCCTTCAGGGGGGCATCGCAGAACACTGAAGCTTTCTTT
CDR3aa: CASSPFRGASQNTEAFF

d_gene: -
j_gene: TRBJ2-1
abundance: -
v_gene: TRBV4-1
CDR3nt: TGCGCCAGCAGCCAAGATCCGTCGTCTGATTACAATGAGCAGTTCTTC
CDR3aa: CASSQDPSSDYNEQFF